These 18 T cell receptor beta chains were all obtained from the same sample, sequenced in a study of T cell responses to AZD1222 COVID-19 vaccine. TCRdb's table, derived via immunoSEQ multiplex PCR, lists solely in-frame clones and lacks some. Of around 87,000 clones listed, more than 75% are singletons. The source material was peripheral blood, sampled on day 0 of AZD1222 vaccination. All receptors come from an adult in good health.

The chain carries TRBV4-1 and TRBJ2-7; TRBD1 matches 12 bases. The CDR3 consists of 16 residues. Germline V gene data show CDR1 as MGHRA and CDR2 as YSYEKL. V lost 7 bases, J lost 7 bases, and 14 bases stayed unmatched. This CDR3 is CASKPAGTGGSGEQYF. CDR3 bases: TGCGCCAGCAAACCGGCGGGGACAGGGGGCTCCGGGGAGCAGTACTTC.

The rearrangement links TRBV6-1 to TRBJ2-2, with 8 bases fitting TRBD1. V dropped 2 bases and J dropped 4; count of bases not matched to a gene: 0. This CDR3 region has 14 residues. Per germline, CDR1 MNHNS and CDR2 SASEGT. The CDR3 DNA reads as TGTGCCAGCAGTGAACAGGGGGCCACCGGGGAGCTGTTTTTT. It is translated as CASSEQGATGELFF.

V gene TRBV7-2 combines with J gene TRBJ1-5; D perhaps matches TRBD1 (5 bases). The CDR3 spans 14 residues. Trimming cost V 1 base and J 7 bases, with 11 bases left between them. Germline assignment: CDR1 SGHTA and CDR2 FQGNSA. The CDR3 loop reads CASSLEPGRQPQHF. CDR3 nucleotide sequence: TGTGCCAGCAGCTTAGAACCGGGGCGACAGCCCCAGCATTTT.

The J gene is TRBJ2-7, the V gene TRBV5-1; D possibly corresponds to TRBD2 (5 bases). The V end was cut by 3 bases, the J end by 5 bases, with 18 bases between. Per germline, CDR1 SGHRS and CDR2 YFSETQ. This CDR3 contains 15 residues. CDR3 nucleotide sequence: TGCGCCAGCAGCTCAAGAGGTCGGGGAATGGACGAGCAGTACTTC. Protein sequence: CASSSRGRGMDEQYF.

This clone was observed a single time. The V gene is TRBV2, the J gene TRBJ1-1; D unresolved. V was cut by 6 bases and J by 2 bases, with 10 bases left in between. The CDR3 is made up of 13 amino acids. The germline V gene has CDR1 SNHLY and CDR2 FYNNEI. CDR3 in amino acids: CASSMDGNTEAFF. In nucleotides, the CDR3 is TGTGCCAGCAGCATGGACGGTAACACTGAAGCTTTCTTT.

The rearrangement joins TRBV6-4 to TRBJ2-7; perhaps D is TRBD1 or TRBD2 (5 bases each). CDR1 and CDR2 from the germline V gene are MRHNA and SNTAGT. CDR3 length equals 16 residues. The CDR3 loop is CANSNEGTLLSYEQYF. CDR3 bases: TGTGCTAACAGCAATGAAGGGACCTTACTATCCTACGAGCAGTACTTC.

V usage is TRBV11-2 and J usage is TRBJ2-3; possible D gene TRBD2, 7 bases. Germline-derived CDR1 and CDR2 are SGHAT and FQNNGV. The CDR3 is 16 amino acids. V gave up 2 bases and J gave up 1 base, with 13 bases separating them. CDR3 protein: CASSLRGGPRTDTQYF. The DNA of the CDR3 is TGTGCCAGCAGCTTAAGGGGGGGTCCACGCACAGATACGCAGTATTTT.

The chain links TRBV7-3 to TRBJ1-6; D is perhaps TRBD1 (6 bases). The ends were cut back, 5 bases at V and 9 bases at J, with 14 bases in the middle. The CDR3 loop spans 14 amino acids. Germline V gives CDR1 SGHTA, CDR2 FQGTGA. CDR3 in DNA: TGTGCCAGCAGCATGACAGGTGGTCGTTCACCCCTCCACTTT. This gives the protein CASSMTGGRSPLHF. Full variable domain (missing parts from reference TRBV7-3 and TRBJ1-6): GAGVSQTPSNKVTEKGKYVELRCDPISGHTALYWYRQSLGQGPEFLIYFQGTGAADDSGLPNDRFFAVRPEGSVSTLKIQRTERGDSAVYLCASSMTGGRSPLHFGNGTRLTVT.

The CDR3 loop is CASRRLAGGSTDTQYF. The CDR3 nucleotides are TGTGCCAGCAGACGACTAGCGGGGGGGAGCACAGATACGCAGTATTTT. This sequence joins TRBV7-2 and TRBJ2-3, with TRBD2 matching over 14 bases. Unmatched junction bases numbered 2, after V lost 6 bases and J lost 0 bases. Germline V gene data show CDR1 as SGHTA and CDR2 as FQGNSA. This CDR3 is built from 16 residues.

V gene TRBV19 combines with J gene TRBJ2-7, with a weak D call TRBD2 (7 bases). There are 14 residues in the CDR3. Trimming stripped 7 bases from V and 1 base from J, with 14 bases between. Germline V gene lookup returns CDR1 LNHDA and CDR2 SQIVND (reference sequence). Written as DNA, the CDR3 is TGTGCCAGTAAGGTCGAGGGGGGGTCCTACGAGCAGTACTTC. Its translation is CASKVEGGSYEQYF. Based on the CDR3 plus reference TRBV19 and TRBJ2-7, the full variable domain is DGGITQSPKYLFRKEGQNVTLSCEQNLNHDAMYWYRQDPGQGLRLIYYSQIVNDFQKGDIAEGYSVSREKKESFPLTVTSAQKNPTAFYLCASKVEGGSYEQYFGPGTRLTVT.

The chain joins TRBV28 to TRBJ1-2, with a tentative D call TRBD1 (6 bases). Germline assignment: CDR1 MDHEN and CDR2 SYDVKM. V shed 7 bases and J shed 4 bases, with 16 bases lying between them. The CDR3 spans 14 residues. The CDR3 region has the DNA TGTGCCAGCATCACAGGGCCGGCTGTCTATGGCTACACCTTC. Translating gives CASITGPAVYGYTF.

The V and J genes are TRBV27 and TRBJ2-1, with TRBD1 matching over 10 bases. This CDR3 comprises 13 residues. V gave up 3 bases and J gave up 9 bases; unmatched junction bases: 2. Germline CDR1 and CDR2: MNHEY and SMNVEV (reference sequence). For the CDR3, the DNA is TGTGCCAGCAGTTTGGGGACAGGGGTTGAGCAGTTCTTC. Its translation is CASSLGTGVEQFF.

V and J are TRBV27 and TRBJ2-7; the match to TRBD1 covers 9 bases. J was trimmed by 2 bases and V by 6 bases; bases with no gene match: 5. This CDR3 has 14 amino acids. CDR1 MNHEY and CDR2 SMNVEV come from the germline V gene (reference sequence). CDR3 residues: CASRPRTGAYEQYF. The CDR3 DNA reads TGTGCCAGCAGGCCCCGGACAGGGGCCTACGAGCAGTACTTC.

The V call is TRBV7-2, the J call TRBJ2-3; 8 nucleotides agree with TRBD1. J gave up 0 bases and V 5 bases, and 1 base lay outside the gene matches. Germline assignment: CDR1 SGHTA and CDR2 FQGNSA. The CDR3 runs to 14 residues. Here the CDR3 reads CASSRQGSTDTQYF. The CDR3 nucleotides are TGTGCCAGCAGCAGACAGGGGAGCACAGATACGCAGTATTTT.

This chain uses TRBV4-2 with TRBJ2-2; 15 nucleotides align to TRBD2. This CDR3 has 21 residues. After removal of 4 bases from V and 0 bases from J, the junction contained 12 bases not matched to a gene. Germline CDR1 is LGHNA and CDR2 is YNFKEQ. CDR3 bases: TGTGCCAGCAGCCGCCCCAGCGGACTAGCGGGGGGGCCAGCGAACACCGGGGAGCTGTTTTTT. Translation: CASSRPSGLAGGPANTGELFF.

The sample holds one count of this clone. The chain carries TRBV18 and TRBJ2-7; D is possibly TRBD1 (8 bases). From germline, CDR1 is KGHSH and CDR2 LQKENI. There are 15 residues in the CDR3. V was pared by 4 bases and J by 5 bases, with 18 bases between. The CDR3 bases are TGTGCCAGCTCACGAGGACAGGGAGGGTTGGACGAGCAGTACTTC. Protein: CASSRGQGGLDEQYF.

The rearrangement joins TRBV13 to TRBJ1-2, with 8 bases fitting TRBD1. Germline V CDR1 and CDR2: PRHDT, FYEKMQ (reference sequence). The CDR3 covers 14 residues. With 5 bases clipped from V and 4 bases from J, the junction kept 6 bases outside the gene matches. CDR3: CASSGDRGFYGYTF. In nucleotides, the CDR3 is TGTGCCAGCAGCGGCGACAGGGGCTTCTATGGCTACACCTTC.

The chain combines TRBV24-1 with TRBJ2-1; the match to TRBD2 covers 11 bases. This CDR3 spans 14 amino acids. Germline CDR1 is KGHDR and CDR2 is SFDVKD. After removal of 7 bases from V and 5 bases from J, the junction contained 3 bases not matched to a gene. The CDR3 region is CATRSSGGNNEQFF. The CDR3 region has the DNA TGTGCCACCAGGTCTAGCGGGGGGAACAATGAGCAGTTCTTC.